The 10 T cell receptor beta chains below were found in one sample sequenced in a study of glioma-infiltrating T cells. TCR alpha and beta CDR3 regions were amplified from RNA using iRepertoire nested multiplex PCR. MiXCR was run by TCRdb on the multiplex PCR reads, yielding one entry per CDR3 protein. The sample includes about 130,000 distinct CDR3 sequences, about 25% of them seen just once. The sequenced material came from glioma tissue, nonneoplastic brain tissue, or PBMCs (not recorded which). These receptors all come from a human donor with low-grade glioma or glioblastoma, undergoing nonglioma brain surgery, or in good health (not recorded which).

This clonotype was picked up a small number of times. Germline is not matched at one junction end, which may reflect a read error. CDR3 bases: TGCGCCAGCAGTCCGGGCCGTCGTGTCACAGATACGCAGTATTTT. It is translated as CASSPGRRVTDTQYF. The V and J genes are TRBV6-1 and TRBJ2-3; D is undetermined. The germline gives CDR1 MNHNS, CDR2 SASEGT. The CDR3 is 15 residues long.

Remarks on this clonotype: One junction end disagrees with the germline gene, perhaps due to a read error. The rearrangement uses TRBV5-1 and TRBJ2-1; TRBD2 agrees at 8 bases. The germline V gene encodes CDR1 SGHRS and CDR2 YFSETQ. This CDR3 spans 13 amino acids. Here the CDR3 reads CASSPGLVNELFF. Here the CDR3 DNA reads TGCGCCAGCAGCCCGGGACTAGTGAATGAGCTGTTCTTC.

This clonotype was detected many times. The V call is TRBV27, the J call TRBJ2-3, with 10 bases lining up with TRBD2. Germline V gene sequence: CDR1 MNHEY, CDR2 SMNVEV (reference sequence). This CDR3 is built from 15 residues. After removal of 6 bases from V and 5 bases from J, the junction contained 8 bases not matched to a gene. CDR3 region: CASSPLLAGIDTQYF. The DNA of the CDR3 is TGTGCCAGCAGCCCATTACTAGCGGGGATAGATACGCAGTATTTT.

This chain links TRBV20-1 with TRBJ2-7, with a weak D call TRBD2 (5 bases). The CDR3 contains 13 residues. The V gene lost 3 bases and the J gene lost 7 bases, with 16 bases spanning the gap. Per germline, CDR1 DFQATT and CDR2 SNEGSKA (reference sequence). Written as DNA, the CDR3 is TGCAGTGCTAGGCCGGGGAACGGGGTGGAGCAGTACGTC. This codes for CSARPGNGVEQYV.

Of note for this clonotype: A much larger clone sits a single nucleotide away, making a read error possible. The CDR3 does not close with the conserved phenylalanine or tryptophan, likely indicating a read error. The chain carries TRBV20-1 and TRBJ2-3; D tentatively fits TRBD1 or TRBD2 (5 bases each). Germline V gives CDR1 DFQATT, CDR2 SNEGSKA (reference sequence). Trimming shortened V by 5 bases and J by 1 base, and 13 bases separated the two germline ends. This CDR3 has 14 residues. The CDR3 protein is CSAPGPGGTDTQYS. The DNA for the CDR3 is TGCAGTGCTCCGGGACCTGGCGGCACAGATACGCAGTATTCT.

This clonotype was counted many times. This chain links TRBV6-1 with TRBJ2-3; tentatively, D is TRBD1 (6 bases). V was cut by 5 bases and J by 2 bases, with 11 bases left in between. This CDR3 contains 14 residues. Germline V gene sequence: CDR1 MNHNS, CDR2 SASEGT. The CDR3 here is CASSMGAYTDTQYF. The CDR3 DNA is TGTGCCAGCAGTATGGGGGCGTACACAGATACGCAGTATTTT.

The genes are TRBV7-9 and TRBJ2-3, with 9 nucleotides matching TRBD1. V lost 6 bases to trimming and J lost 2 bases; unmatched junction nucleotides: 9. Germline assignment: CDR1 SEHNR and CDR2 FQNEAQ (reference sequence). The CDR3 loop spans 16 amino acids. CDR3 coding DNA: TGTGCCAGCAGTGGAGGGACAGGGATTTTCACAGATACGCAGTATTTT. Its protein is CASSGGTGIFTDTQYF.

Notes on this clonotype: Given a much more abundant clone one base away, this may be a read error. The DNA of the CDR3 is TGCAGTGCGGAACGGACGGGGATTAGCAATCAGCCCCAGCATTTT. Translation: CSAERTGISNQPQHF. The rearrangement uses TRBV20-1 and TRBJ1-5, with D unresolved. Germline-derived CDR1 and CDR2 are DFQATT and SNEGSKA (reference sequence). CDR3 length: 15 residues. Trimming removed 6 bases from V and 0 bases from J, with 15 bases in between.

The chain employs TRBV19 and TRBJ2-2, with D perhaps TRBD1 (5 bases). V was clipped by 5 bases and J by 2 bases, with 9 bases between them. Germline V gives CDR1 LNHDA, CDR2 SQIVND (reference sequence). The CDR3 runs 14 residues. CDR3 loop: CASSWQGNTGELFF. DNA for the CDR3: TGTGCCAGTAGTTGGCAGGGAAACACCGGGGAGCTGTTTTTT.

This clonotype was found many times. The chain is built from TRBV6-1 and TRBJ1-5, with D unresolved. CDR1 and CDR2 from the germline V gene are MNHNS and SASEGT. The length of the CDR3 is 10 residues. V shed 7 bases and J shed 5 bases, with 3 bases lying between them. The CDR3: CASNYQPQHF. As DNA, the CDR3 is TGTGCCAGCAACTATCAGCCCCAGCATTTT.